This paragraph covers one TCR beta chain sequence. Which antigen it targets is not known. Within one base of it there is no much larger clone, and no base qualities were kept. The CDR3 regions of human TCRbeta chains were analyzed by immunosequencing. The authors processed their data as follows. Repertoire TCRs were checked for matches against a reference library of SARS-CoV-2-specific TCRs that had been generated using the MIRA antigen-specificity platform. Breadth meant the fraction of unique TCRs that were SARS-CoV-2-associated, whereas depth meant the fraction of total T cells that were SARS-CoV-2-associated. Using the MIRA data, each spike-specific TCR was assigned both to the spike region to which the TCR was reactive and to a CD4 or CD8 class. Log10-transformed breadth and depth values were compared by one-way ANOVA with Sidak's multiple comparisons tests. TCRdb stores this immuneACCESS table with in-frame sequences only. Part of the clones is absent; in the studies checked, under half of the shortfall reflects unresolved V genes, and no reason is known for the rest. The V and J calls and the clone size are those of that table, but D and trimming were determined from the DNA. The sample profile shows roughly 120,000 clones; roughly 90% of them were found once. The top ten constitute around 8% of the sample.

The data originate from a study of T cell responses to AZD1222 COVID-19 vaccine (dated by TCRdb to the early 2020s). General notes on the study: Because spike-specific TCR depth and breadth did not differ between the two schedules, AZD1222 recipients who got a second dose at roughly 4 weeks were pooled with those who got a second dose at roughly 12 weeks. Trial participants were enrolled by age into subgroups of 18-55, 56-69 and 70-plus years, and roughly 160, 29 and 62 TCR-sequenced participants, respectively, were included in these subgroups. TCR sequencing was performed for some 250 trial participants, of whom roughly 200 were given two doses of AZD1222 and around 25 were given two doses of MenACWY control vaccine. Summary of the overall study and its limitations: Conclusions about previously exposed vaccinees were limited because only six AZD1222 recipients were SARS-CoV-2 seropositive at baseline. The 56-69-year group was small, and its depth increase did not reach significance, likely because of low power. Most participants were white British and females outnumbered males, and the authors suggested that clonal diversity may have been underestimated. Spike-specific TCR breadth and depth rose significantly after two AZD1222 doses compared with day 0 and with MenACWY recipients. Reportedly, almost half of the unique spike-specific TCRs recognized epitopes lying outside the regions that are mutated in the B.1.351 and B.1.1.7 variants. Vaccine-associated CD4 TCRs spanned the whole spike protein, with dominant responses in regions 160-218 and 743-854. Because no day 14 peak-response samples were available, repertoires were characterized only after the peak T cell response.

CDR1 and CDR2, per the germline V gene (reference sequence), are SGHKS and YYEKEE. The CDR3 numbers 18 residues from cysteine through phenylalanine. The DNA shown is the 54-base CDR3, in frame from base 1. V trim: 0 bases; J trim: 0 bases; unmatched bases: 6. The time point label, read with the paper, signifies: baseline before first vaccination. The vaccinee samples were drawn from two UK trials, COV001 and COV002, one of which was a single-blind randomized controlled phase 2/3 trial testing AZD1222 (ChAdOx1 nCoV-19) in healthy adults. For TCRbeta chain sequencing, PBMC samples were collected from trial participants at day 0 and at day 28 after the second dose.

The clonotype was recovered from an adult in good health. This specimen was peripheral blood, taken on day 0 of AZD1222 vaccination. Rearrangement joined TRBV5-5 to TRBJ1-4, with 9 bases matching TRBD1. The nucleotide sequence is given as TGTGCCAGCAGCTTGGGGGGACAGGGTCGGTCAACTAATGAAAAACTGTTTTTT. The resulting protein is CASSLGGQGRSTNEKLFF. The reference TRBV5-5 and TRBJ1-4 proteins fill in what lies around the CDR3, so the full variable domain reads DAGVTQSPTHLIKTRGQQVTLRCSPISGHKSVSWYQQVLGQGPQFIFQYYEKEERGRGNFPDRFSARQFPNYSSELNVNALLLGDSALYLCASSLGGQGRSTNEKLFFGSGTQLSVL.